This TCR beta chain was profiled in a study of shared clonotypes between healthy human individuals. As to this clone: Antigen specificity is unknown.

There are 16 residues in the CDR3. Germline V lookup: CDR1 LGHNT, CDR2 FRNRAP. The junction had 5 bases not matched to a gene; V was cut back by 4 bases and J by 5 bases. General study findings and limits: The sharing of 5% to 5.5% of naive CD4 clonotypes was seen across a handful of donors.

Here immunoSEQ multiplex PCR was the method, and the copy in TCRdb shows in-frame clones only, minus some. The profile shows fewer than 3 million clones, roughly 90% of them singletons. This receptor was taken from a man younger than 30 in good health. Some clones in this sample may be carry-over from other donors' samples. The sequencing input was naive CD4+ T cells from PBMCs. Described subset: CD45RA+ positively selected. The chain has TRBV12-5 and TRBJ2-1; 13 bases map to TRBD2. CDR3 coding DNA: TGTGCTAGTGGTTCAACTAGCGGGAGGGCACACAATGAGCAGTTCTTC. Amino acids: CASGSTSGRAHNEQFF.